The sequence of this T cell receptor beta chain was determined in a study of CD8 T cells in ankylosing spondylitis. TCRdb reprocessed the 5' RACE reads with MiXCR, giving one entry per CDR3 protein. The sample has about 350,000 distinct CDR3 sequences; approximately 22% are singletons. Trimming removed 5 bases from V and 4 bases from J, with 12 bases in between. The CDR3 extends over 14 amino acids. This clonotype has ten or more counts. The source of this sequence is a male donor with ankylosing spondylitis or in good health (not recorded which). The chain employs TRBV12-3 or TRBV12-4 and TRBJ2-1; D is perhaps TRBD1 (5 bases). Specimen: blood, either unsorted or a sorted T cell fraction (not recorded which). This chain's CDR3 is CASSPADSYNEQFF. The CDR3 bases are TGTGCCAGCAGTCCAGCAGACAGTTACAATGAGCAGTTCTTC.